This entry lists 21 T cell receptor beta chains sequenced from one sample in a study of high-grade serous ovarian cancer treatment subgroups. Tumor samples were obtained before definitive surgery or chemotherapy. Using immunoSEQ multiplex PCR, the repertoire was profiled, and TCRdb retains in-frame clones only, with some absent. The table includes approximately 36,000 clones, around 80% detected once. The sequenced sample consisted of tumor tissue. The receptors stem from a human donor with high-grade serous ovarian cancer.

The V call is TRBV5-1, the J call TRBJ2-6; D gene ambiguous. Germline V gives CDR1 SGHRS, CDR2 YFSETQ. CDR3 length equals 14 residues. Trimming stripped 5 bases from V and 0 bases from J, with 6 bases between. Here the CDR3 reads CASRLHSGANVLTF. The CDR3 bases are TGCGCCAGCAGACTCCACTCTGGGGCCAACGTCCTGACTTTC.

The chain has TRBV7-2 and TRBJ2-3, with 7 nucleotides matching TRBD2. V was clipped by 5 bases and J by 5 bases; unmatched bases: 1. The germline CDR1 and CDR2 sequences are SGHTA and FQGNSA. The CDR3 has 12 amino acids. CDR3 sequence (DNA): TGTGCCAGCAGCCCGGGGGGAGATACGCAGTATTTT. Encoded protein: CASSPGGDTQYF.

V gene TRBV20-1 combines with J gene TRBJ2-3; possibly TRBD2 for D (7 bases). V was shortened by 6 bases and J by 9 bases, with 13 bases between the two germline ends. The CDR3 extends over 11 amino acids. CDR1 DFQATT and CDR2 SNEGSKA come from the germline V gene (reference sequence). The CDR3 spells CSAPKGGTQYF. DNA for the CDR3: TGCAGTGCCCCGAAGGGGGGGACGCAGTATTTT.

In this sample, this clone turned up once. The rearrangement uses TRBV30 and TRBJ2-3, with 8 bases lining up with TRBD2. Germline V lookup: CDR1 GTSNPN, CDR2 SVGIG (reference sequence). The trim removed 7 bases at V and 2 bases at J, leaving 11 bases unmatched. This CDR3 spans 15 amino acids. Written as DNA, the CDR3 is TGTGCCTACTCAACACTAGCGGACCCCACAGATACGCAGTATTTT. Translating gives CAYSTLADPTDTQYF.

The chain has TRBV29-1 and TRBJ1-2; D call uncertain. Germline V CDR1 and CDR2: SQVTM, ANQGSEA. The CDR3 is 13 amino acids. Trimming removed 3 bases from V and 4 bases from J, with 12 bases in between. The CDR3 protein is CSVDSTLGYGYTF. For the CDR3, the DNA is TGCAGCGTTGACAGTACCTTGGGCTATGGCTACACCTTC.

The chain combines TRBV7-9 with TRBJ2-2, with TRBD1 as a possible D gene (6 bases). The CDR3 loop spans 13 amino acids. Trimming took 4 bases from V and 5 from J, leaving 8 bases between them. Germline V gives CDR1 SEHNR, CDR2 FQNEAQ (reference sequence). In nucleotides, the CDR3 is TGTGCCAGCAGCTCGACAGGAACCGGGGAGCTGTTTTTT. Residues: CASSSTGTGELFF.

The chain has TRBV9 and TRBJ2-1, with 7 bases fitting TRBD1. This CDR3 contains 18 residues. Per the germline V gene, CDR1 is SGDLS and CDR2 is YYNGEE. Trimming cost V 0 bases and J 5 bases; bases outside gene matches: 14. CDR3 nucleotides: TGTGCCAGCAGCGTAGGGCTGGTGGGACAGCAATTCGACAATGAGCAGTTCTTC. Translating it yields CASSVGLVGQQFDNEQFF. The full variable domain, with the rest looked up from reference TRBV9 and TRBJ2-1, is DSGVTQTPKHLITATGQRVTLRCSPRSGDLSVYWYQQSLDQGLQFLIQYYNGEERAKGNILERFSAQQFPDLHSELNLSSLELGDSALYFCASSVGLVGQQFDNEQFFGPGTRLTVL.

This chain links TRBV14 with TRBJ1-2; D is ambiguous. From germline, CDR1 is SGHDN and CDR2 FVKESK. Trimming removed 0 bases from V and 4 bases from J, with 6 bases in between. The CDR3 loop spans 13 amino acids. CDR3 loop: CASSQELGYGYTF. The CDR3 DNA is TGTGCCAGCAGCCAAGAGTTGGGCTATGGCTACACCTTC.

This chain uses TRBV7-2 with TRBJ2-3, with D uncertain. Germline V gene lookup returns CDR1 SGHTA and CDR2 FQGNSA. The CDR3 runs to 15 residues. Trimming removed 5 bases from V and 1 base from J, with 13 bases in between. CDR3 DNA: TGTGCCAGCAGCGGCCGTATGGCGGGCACAGATACGCAGTATTTT. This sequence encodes CASSGRMAGTDTQYF.

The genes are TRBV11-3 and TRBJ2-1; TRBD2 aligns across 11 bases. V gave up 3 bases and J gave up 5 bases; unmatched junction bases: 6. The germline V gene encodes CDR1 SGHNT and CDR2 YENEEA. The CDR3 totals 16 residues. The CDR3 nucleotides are TGTGCCAGCAGCTTGGCCGGGACTAGCGGTAACAATGAGCAGTTCTTC. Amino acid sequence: CASSLAGTSGNNEQFF.

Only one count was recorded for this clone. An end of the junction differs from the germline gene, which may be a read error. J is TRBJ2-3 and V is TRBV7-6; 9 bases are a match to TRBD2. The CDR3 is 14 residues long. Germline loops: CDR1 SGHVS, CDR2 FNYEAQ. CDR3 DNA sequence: TGTGCCAGCAGTTTAGCGGGAGTGACAGATACGCAGTATTTT. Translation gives CASSLAGVTDTQYF.

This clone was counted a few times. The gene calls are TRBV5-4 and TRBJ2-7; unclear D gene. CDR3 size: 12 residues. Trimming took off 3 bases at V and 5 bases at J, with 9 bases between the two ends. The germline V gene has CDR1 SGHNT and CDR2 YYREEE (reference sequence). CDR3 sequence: CASSSPVDEQYF. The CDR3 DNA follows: TGTGCCAGCAGCTCCCCGGTCGACGAGCAGTACTTC. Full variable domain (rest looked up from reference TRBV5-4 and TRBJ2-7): ETGVTQSPTHLIKTRGQQVTLRCSSQSGHNTVSWYQQALGQGPQFIFQYYREEENGRGNFPPRFSGLQFPNYSSELNVNALELDDSALYLCASSSPVDEQYFGPGTRLTVT.

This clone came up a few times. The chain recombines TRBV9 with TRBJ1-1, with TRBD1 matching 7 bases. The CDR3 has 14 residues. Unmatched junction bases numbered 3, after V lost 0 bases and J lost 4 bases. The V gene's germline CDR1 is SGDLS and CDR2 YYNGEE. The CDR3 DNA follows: TGTGCCAGCAGCGTAGGGCAGGGGGGCACTGAAGCTTTCTTT. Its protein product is CASSVGQGGTEAFF.

CDR3 coding DNA: TGTGCCAGCAGCTGTGACCAGGGCTCCGAAGCTTTCTTT. Translating it yields CASSCDQGSEAFF. V is TRBV5-4 and J is TRBJ1-1; tentatively, D is TRBD1 (5 bases). This CDR3 has 13 amino acids. Germline V gene lookup returns CDR1 SGHNT and CDR2 YYREEE (reference sequence). Trimming took off 3 bases at V and 8 bases at J, with 14 bases between the two ends.

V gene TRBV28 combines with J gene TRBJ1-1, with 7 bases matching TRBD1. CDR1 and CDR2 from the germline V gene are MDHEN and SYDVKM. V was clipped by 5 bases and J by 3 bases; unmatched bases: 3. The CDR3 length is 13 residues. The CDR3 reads CASSEDRDTEAFF. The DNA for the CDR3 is TGTGCCAGCAGTGAAGACAGGGACACTGAAGCTTTCTTT. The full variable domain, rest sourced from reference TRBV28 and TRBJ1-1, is DVKVTQSSRYLVKRTGEKVFLECVQDMDHENMFWYRQDPGLGLRLIYFSYDVKMKEKGDIPEGYSVSREKKERFSLILESASTNQTSMYLCASSEDRDTEAFFGQGTRLTVV.

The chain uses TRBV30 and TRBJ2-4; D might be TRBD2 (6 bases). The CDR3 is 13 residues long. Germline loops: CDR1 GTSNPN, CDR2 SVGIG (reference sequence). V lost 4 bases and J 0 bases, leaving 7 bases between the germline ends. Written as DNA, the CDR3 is TGTGCCTGGATGGAGGGAGCCAAAAACATTCAGTACTTC. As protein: CAWMEGAKNIQYF.

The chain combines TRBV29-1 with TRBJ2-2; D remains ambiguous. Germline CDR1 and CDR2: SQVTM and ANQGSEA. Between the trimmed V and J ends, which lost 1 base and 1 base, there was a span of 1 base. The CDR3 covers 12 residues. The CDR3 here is CSVEGNTGELFF. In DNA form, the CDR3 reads TGCAGCGTTGAAGGGAACACCGGGGAGCTGTTTTTT.

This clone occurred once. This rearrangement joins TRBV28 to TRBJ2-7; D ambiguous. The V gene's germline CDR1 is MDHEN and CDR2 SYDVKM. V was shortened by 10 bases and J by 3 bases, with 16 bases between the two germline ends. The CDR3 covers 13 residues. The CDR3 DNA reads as TGTGCCACCGTCGACTGGATTAACTACGAGCAGTACTTC. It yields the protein CATVDWINYEQYF.

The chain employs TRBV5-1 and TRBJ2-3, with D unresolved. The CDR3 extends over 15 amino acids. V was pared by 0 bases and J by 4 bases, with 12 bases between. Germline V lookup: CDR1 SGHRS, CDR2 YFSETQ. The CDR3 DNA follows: TGCGCCAGCAGCTTGGAAGGCTATTCATCAGATACGCAGTATTTT. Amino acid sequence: CASSLEGYSSDTQYF.

The CDR3, as DNA: TGTGCCAGCAGCGCACAGGGTACAGATACGCAGTATTTT. Its protein product is CASSAQGTDTQYF. The genes are TRBV11-1 and TRBJ2-3, with D possibly matching TRBD1 (6 bases). The germline V gene encodes CDR1 SGHAT and CDR2 FQDESV (reference sequence). This CDR3 region has 13 residues. V lost 5 bases, J lost 3 bases, and 9 bases lay in between.

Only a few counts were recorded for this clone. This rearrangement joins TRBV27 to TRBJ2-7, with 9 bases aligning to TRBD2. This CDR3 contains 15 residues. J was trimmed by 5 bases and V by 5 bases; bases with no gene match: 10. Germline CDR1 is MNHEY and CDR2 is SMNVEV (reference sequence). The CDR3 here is CASSPRAGGSNEQYF. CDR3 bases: TGTGCCAGCAGTCCACGGGCGGGAGGGTCCAACGAGCAGTACTTC.